A single T cell receptor (beta chain) is shown here with its context. This clonotype was observed at least ten times. The clone's antigen remains unknown. Base qualities are not at hand, and no much larger clone is one base apart. Libraries were built with PCR. Sequenced using an Illumina HiSeq 2500. TCR libraries were prepared with molecular barcoding, using unique molecular identifiers to normalize TCRbeta repertoire quantification. The public reads were run again by TCRdb, first through fastp at Q25 and then through MiXCR, and only productive beta chains were kept. Each entry merges the rows of one CDR3 protein and shows their most common DNA and genes. This sample is represented by about 300,000 distinct CDR3 sequences; nearly 8% of them were singletons. The ten largest make up approximately 9% of the sample. This specimen comes from a study of T-cell reconstitution after alpha-beta-depleted transplantation in children (dated by TCRdb to 2015 to 2016). For context, the study as a whole: Using TCR repertoire profiling, the study followed T-cell immune reconstitution in a quantitative way in children after TCRalphabeta/CD19-depleted allogeneic hematopoietic cell transplantation. Study-wide findings and limitations: In some patients, the high TCRbeta diversity seen at day 60 was put down to recipient T cells and intrathymic progenitors that had survived conditioning. Over subsequent months, a decline in hyperexpanded clone frequencies was noted, and after one year, T-cell counts and TCRbeta diversity were mostly ascribed to newly produced T cells. About two months after transplant, the apparently early recovery of alphabetaT-cell counts reportedly depended on just several hundred clones that had expanded rapidly and came from non-depleted graft cells.

The CDR3, cysteine through phenylalanine, is 10 amino acids long. The retained sequence is limited to the CDR3, 30 bases, with the frame set at the first base. CDR1 and CDR2, per the germline V gene, are SQVTM and ANQGSEA. The V and J ends are trimmed by 7 bases and 2 bases, leaving 5 bases between them. In the paper's terms, the treatment or condition label means: allogeneic hematopoietic cell transplantation with graft depleted of TCRalphabeta T cells and CD19 B cells. The children who served as transplant recipients had been given grafts of TCRalphabeta/CD19-depleted allogeneic hematopoietic cells.

The receptor was derived from a female patient aged 2-15 years who had a stem cell transplant for Fanconi anemia, so the T cells may come from the graft donor. The chain employs TRBV29-1 and TRBJ1-1; no D gene call is confident. Sample: peripheral blood, taken 360 days after TCRalphabeta/CD19-depleted stem cell transplant. The DNA is as follows: TGCAGCGCTGTAAACACTGAAGCTTTCTTT. Its protein product is CSAVNTEAFF.